The 20 T cell receptor beta chains below all came from one sample that was sequenced in a study of blood T cell repertoires in COVID-19. Produced via immunoSEQ multiplex PCR; TCRdb's table is partial and in-frame only. Here the sample spans 330,000 or so clones, over 85% being singletons. The sequencing input was peripheral blood. These receptors were collected from a woman in her sixties or seventies with COVID-19, enrolled during active disease.

The chain recombines TRBV25-1 with TRBJ1-6, with D possibly being TRBD1 (5 bases). The V end was cut by 6 bases, the J end by 4 bases, with 7 bases between. Germline CDR1 MGHDK, CDR2 SYGVNS. The length of the CDR3 is 13 residues. The CDR3 protein is CASRRQYNSPLHF. DNA for the CDR3: TGTGCCAGCAGGAGACAGTATAATTCACCCCTCCACTTT. Supplemented by reference TRBV25-1 and TRBJ1-6, the full variable domain reads EADIYQTPRYLVIGTGKKITLECSQTMGHDKMYWYQQDPGMELHLIHYSYGVNSTEKGDLSSESTVSRIRTEHFPLTLESARPSHTSQYLCASRRQYNSPLHFGNGTRLTVT.

V is TRBV27 and J is TRBJ1-1; a weak D match, TRBD1 (6 bases). The length of the CDR3 is 14 residues. The V end lost 5 bases, the J end lost 4 bases, and 14 bases lay between the germline ends. Germline V CDR1 and CDR2: MNHEY, SMNVEV (reference sequence). This CDR3 reads CASSPYRVPTEAFF. Here the CDR3 DNA reads TGTGCCAGCAGTCCTTACAGGGTACCCACTGAAGCTTTCTTT.

The chain links TRBV7-2 to TRBJ2-7, with D maybe TRBD2 (6 bases). CDR1 and CDR2 from the germline V gene are SGHTA and FQGNSA. CDR3 length: 15 residues. The V gene lost 1 base and the J gene lost 3 bases, with 13 bases spanning the gap. CDR3 protein: CASSLGGTGGYEQYF. The DNA of the CDR3 is TGTGCCAGCAGCTTAGGGGGGACTGGAGGCTACGAGCAGTACTTC.

The chain carries TRBV11-2 and TRBJ1-5; the D gene is possibly TRBD1 (6 bases). Looked up from germline, CDR1 is SGHAT and CDR2 is FQNNGV. This CDR3 region has 15 residues. V lost 0 bases and J 4 bases, leaving 10 bases between the germline ends. The CDR3 region is CASSLDLGGNQPQHF. In DNA, the CDR3 is TGTGCCAGCAGCTTAGATCTAGGGGGTAATCAGCCCCAGCATTTT. The full variable domain, completed using reference TRBV11-2 and TRBJ1-5, is EAGVAQSPRYKIIEKRQSVAFWCNPISGHATLYWYQQILGQGPKLLIQFQNNGVVDDSQLPKDRFSAERLKGVDSTLKIQPAKLEDSAVYLCASSLDLGGNQPQHFGDGTRLSIL.

The rearrangement joins TRBV19 to TRBJ1-1; 7 bases are a match to TRBD1. The V and J ends lost 5 bases and 4 bases, in that order; junction bases with no gene match: 4. Germline V gene sequence: CDR1 LNHDA, CDR2 SQIVND (reference sequence). This CDR3 is 13 amino acids long. The CDR3 spells CASSFDRVTEAFF. CDR3 in DNA: TGTGCCAGTAGTTTCGACAGGGTCACTGAAGCTTTCTTT.

The gene calls are TRBV12-5 and TRBJ2-3; D possibly corresponds to TRBD2 (7 bases). The length of the CDR3 is 15 residues. Germline V gene lookup returns CDR1 LGHNT and CDR2 FRNRAP. Trimming cost V 7 bases and J 0 bases, with 14 bases left between them. CDR3 sequence reads: CASAKRGGSTDTQYF. The CDR3, as DNA: TGTGCTAGTGCCAAGAGGGGGGGGAGCACAGATACGCAGTATTTT.

The chain recombines TRBV12-3 or TRBV12-4 with TRBJ1-2; TRBD1 is a possible D gene (5 bases). This CDR3 has 12 amino acids. Between the trimmed V and J ends, which lost 4 bases and 5 bases, there was a span of 8 bases. This CDR3 reads CASSSGYYGYTF. DNA for the CDR3: TGTGCCAGCAGTTCAGGGTATTATGGCTACACCTTC.

The rearrangement joins TRBV29-1 to TRBJ1-4, with D possibly matching TRBD1 (5 bases). V lost 5 bases, J lost 5 bases, and 12 bases lay in between. CDR1 and CDR2 from the germline V gene are SQVTM and ANQGSEA. The CDR3 runs 13 residues. CDR3 bases: TGCAGCGTTCCCGCGGGGCAGAATGAAAAACTGTTTTTT. It codes for CSVPAGQNEKLFF.

The chain carries TRBV5-6 and TRBJ1-5; maybe TRBD1 (5 bases). V was cut by 4 bases and J by 1 base, with 12 bases left in between. Germline V gene sequence: CDR1 SGHDT, CDR2 YYEEEE. The CDR3 extends over 15 amino acids. The CDR3 sequence is CASSLYRISNQPQHF. The CDR3 nucleotides are TGTGCCAGCAGCCTGTACAGGATAAGCAATCAGCCCCAGCATTTT.

The V gene is TRBV4-1, the J gene TRBJ2-3; tentatively, D is TRBD1 (6 bases). Per germline, CDR1 MGHRA and CDR2 YSYEKL. This CDR3 region has 15 residues. Deletions cut 1 base from V and 3 bases from J, with 11 bases between. The CDR3 DNA reads as TGCGCCAGCAGCCAAGTACACAGGGAGACAGATACGCAGTATTTT. This sequence encodes CASSQVHRETDTQYF.

The V call is TRBV7-9, the J call TRBJ1-1; 11 bases line up with TRBD1. The germline V gene encodes CDR1 SEHNR and CDR2 FQNEAQ (reference sequence). The CDR3 has 16 residues. The junction had 5 bases not matched to a gene; V was cut back by 5 bases and J by 0 bases. This CDR3 reads CASSPRTGGLNTEAFF. The CDR3 nucleotides read TGTGCCAGCAGCCCCCGGACAGGGGGCTTGAACACTGAAGCTTTCTTT.

The chain joins TRBV9 to TRBJ2-2; 10 bases map to TRBD2. Germline CDR1 SGDLS, CDR2 YYNGEE. V lost 5 bases to trimming and J lost 3 bases; unmatched junction nucleotides: 16. The CDR3 has 19 residues. As DNA, the CDR3 is TGTGCCAGCAGTTCTTTTAGCGGGGGGCGCCCTTACTACACCGGGGAGCTGTTTTTT. Its translation: CASSSFSGGRPYYTGELFF.

V gene TRBV19 combines with J gene TRBJ1-6; 9 nucleotides agree with TRBD1. The ends lost 3 bases at V and 4 bases at J; junction bases unmatched: 4. CDR3 length equals 16 residues. CDR1 is LNHDA and CDR2 is SQIVND in the germline V gene (reference sequence). CDR3 region: CASSIAGTGYNSPLHF. Written as DNA, the CDR3 is TGTGCCAGTAGTATTGCTGGGACAGGGTATAATTCACCCCTCCACTTT. The complete variable domain, with remaining parts taken from reference TRBV19 and TRBJ1-6, reads DGGITQSPKYLFRKEGQNVTLSCEQNLNHDAMYWYRQDPGQGLRLIYYSQIVNDFQKGDIAEGYSVSREKKESFPLTVTSAQKNPTAFYLCASSIAGTGYNSPLHFGNGTRLTVT.

The rearrangement joins TRBV5-1 to TRBJ2-1; the D gene is possibly TRBD2 (7 bases). Germline assignment: CDR1 SGHRS and CDR2 YFSETQ. The CDR3 spans 15 residues. Trimming stripped 4 bases from V and 3 bases from J, with 14 bases between. The DNA for the CDR3 is TGCGCCAGCAGCGAACAGGGAGGGGTCTACAATGAGCAGTTCTTC. Protein: CASSEQGGVYNEQFF.

This clone occurred once. The chain is built from TRBV3-1 (or the pseudogene TRBV3-2) and TRBJ2-1, with no clear D. CDR1 is LGHDT and CDR2 is YNNKEL in the germline V gene (reference sequence). Trimming pared 5 bases from V and 5 bases from J, leaving 13 bases between. The CDR3 contains 14 residues. The CDR3 bases are TGTGCCAGCAGCGGGCCGATTCCCGACAATGAGCAGTTCTTC. Amino acids: CASSGPIPDNEQFF.

The chain links TRBV7-3 to TRBJ2-3; 15 bases agree with TRBD2. The length of the CDR3 is 16 residues. J was trimmed by 8 bases and V by 4 bases; bases with no gene match: 7. Germline CDR1 and CDR2: SGHTA and FQGTGA. The CDR3 DNA reads as TGTGCCAGCAGCTCCGGGACTAGCGGGGGGCAGGGTACGCAGTATTTT. Its translation: CASSSGTSGGQGTQYF.

This chain joins TRBV7-9 and TRBJ2-3, with 14 bases aligning to TRBD2. Trimming cost V 4 bases and J 6 bases; bases outside gene matches: 3. The CDR3 totals 15 residues. Per the germline V gene, CDR1 is SEHNR and CDR2 is FQNEAQ (reference sequence). As DNA, the CDR3 is TGTGCCAGCAGCTGGACTAGCGGGGGGACGGATACGCAGTATTTT. The encoded protein is CASSWTSGGTDTQYF.

This clone was found once. The chain carries TRBV7-3 and TRBJ1-5; D is perhaps TRBD1 (5 bases). This CDR3 comprises 14 residues. CDR1 and CDR2 from the germline V gene are SGHTA and FQGTGA. V was trimmed by 2 bases and J by 6 bases, leaving 11 bases between them. CDR3 amino acids: CASSLSGGSQPQHF. The CDR3 DNA is TGTGCCAGCAGCTTATCGGGGGGGAGTCAGCCCCAGCATTTT.

This clone was observed a single time. This chain uses TRBV11-2 with TRBJ1-4; 7 bases align to TRBD1. Losses at the gene ends were 5 bases for V and 7 bases for J; bases not matched to a gene: 7. CDR3 size: 14 residues. CDR1 and CDR2 (germline): SGHAT, FQNNGV. CDR3 loop: CASSDRASSEKLFF. The CDR3 DNA reads as TGTGCCAGCAGCGACAGGGCTTCAAGTGAAAAACTGTTTTTT.

This sequence joins TRBV5-1 and TRBJ2-7, with D perhaps TRBD2 (6 bases). This CDR3 is 15 amino acids long. CDR1 and CDR2 from the germline V gene are SGHRS and YFSETQ. V was trimmed by 2 bases and J by 2 bases, leaving 14 bases between them. The CDR3 region has the DNA TGCGCCAGCAGCTTCGGGGGTTGGGGAACCTACGAGCAGTACTTC. Its protein is CASSFGGWGTYEQYF. Looking up the rest from reference TRBV5-1 and TRBJ2-7 gives the full variable domain: KAGVTQTPRYLIKTRGQQVTLSCSPISGHRSVSWYQQTPGQGLQFLFEYFSETQRNKGNFPGRFSGRQFSNSRSEMNVSTLELGDSALYLCASSFGGWGTYEQYFGPGTRLTVT.